This T cell receptor beta chain was sequenced in a study of cytomegalovirus exposure and HLA in healthy donors. The wider study: An early data release held some 85 million unique TCRs from HLA-typed donors.

The PCR contained 60 Vbeta and 13 Jbeta primers. Generated by immunoSEQ multiplex PCR, the TCRdb table keeps only in-frame clones and is missing some. The repertoire holds approximately 180,000 clones, with around four fifths as singletons. The CDR3 consists of 14 residues. Germline CDR1 SEHNR, CDR2 FQNEAQ (reference sequence). Losses at the gene ends were 5 bases for V and 8 bases for J; bases not matched to a gene: 11. The V and J genes are TRBV7-9 and TRBJ1-2; TRBD1 matches at 7 bases. The receptor was derived from a woman between 25 and 40 years old in good health and CMV-seropositive. The specimen was PBMCs. The CDR3: CASSPRTGPGGYTF. DNA of the CDR3: TGTGCCAGCAGCCCAAGGACAGGCCCCGGGGGCTACACCTTC.